This T cell receptor (beta chain) was profiled in a study of T cell clones after liver transplantation (dated by TCRdb to between 2017 and 2020). Regarding the complete study: Samples were obtained from ITN030ST, a randomized trial in which withdrawal of immunosuppression was attempted within 2 years of liver transplantation. Donor-reactive T cell clones were identified by TCRbeta sequencing following a pre-transplant mixed lymphocyte reaction and were subsequently tracked in post-transplant blood. Third party-reactive TCRbeta sequences from pre-transplant MLRs were also identified as an antigen-independent comparator for donor-reactive sequences. Of the eight recipients, a few were HCV-positive, while the remaining recipients had been transplanted for non-autoimmune, non-viral indications. The subjects received no induction therapy and were kept on standard immunosuppression until randomization at 12-24 months post-transplant. Blood samples were collected pre-transplant, pre-randomization before withdrawal, and post-randomization after either complete withdrawal or failed withdrawal. To count as tolerant, a recipient had to stay completely off immunosuppression for at least one year without liver enzymes climbing beyond twice the upper limit of normal. The study cohort included 8 liver transplant recipients, of whom 3 were classified as tolerant and 5 as non-tolerant.

Unstimulated PBMCs, after thawing, were stained for CD3, CD4 and CD8 and then FACS-sorted into CD3+CD4+ and CD3+CD8+ populations. All 8 studied subjects were randomized to immunosuppression withdrawal. The Qiagen DNeasy Blood and Tissue Kit was used for isolation of genomic DNA. The investigation overall reported the following: The conclusions were preliminary, being limited by small, heterogeneous patient numbers and by non-standardized post-transplant time points. A greater decline was seen for donor-reactive sequences than for third party-reactive sequences, suggesting partial antigen-specific deletion unrelated to withdrawal success. In a couple of subjects, low numbers of available donor cells limited the measurable donor-reactive repertoire. After accounting for repertoire turnover, donor-reactive detection was significantly reduced in 7 of 8 subjects for CD4 and 8 of 8 for CD8. Because no allograft tissue specimens were available, donor-reactive T cells may have migrated into the graft instead of being deleted. A significant post-transplant decrease in circulating donor-reactive CD4 TCRbeta sequences was observed in 5 of 8 subjects, irrespective of tolerance or HCV status.

This clone has only one observation. Its recognized antigen is unknown. No base-level quality is on record; no much larger clone is a single base apart. Frozen genomic DNA underwent high-throughput TCRbeta CDR3 sequencing by immunoSEQ, including PCR amplification, mapping, bias correction and internal controls. Processing in the source paper ran as follows. Only productive rearrangements were retained, with each unique TCRbeta sequence defined by its CDR3 nucleotide sequence together with its V and J gene. For a sequence to be called donor-reactive, it needed a frequency of at least 0.01% and at least 5-fold expansion in CFSE-low cells compared with unstimulated pre-transplant cells. To ensure at least 90% detection power, minimum frequency thresholds were set for each subject based on that subject's lowest-template unstimulated sample. Repertoire turnover was measured by Jensen-Shannon divergence between the top 1000 TCRbeta sequences post- and pre-transplant. Changes in detection of donor-reactive sequences were tested with two-sided Fisher's exact tests. The table was pulled from immuneACCESS by TCRdb, which kept in-frame rearrangements only. Such tables lose some clones; where checked, under half of the loss comes from unresolved V genes, and the rest has no known cause. V and J calls and clone size are given by that table; D and trimming were obtained from the DNA. The sample data list some 40,000 clones, and about 82% of these were observed just once. Of the sample, 2% to 2.5% is held by the ten largest clones.

Spanning cysteine to phenylalanine, the CDR3 consists of 13 amino acids. Solely the CDR3 DNA is kept, with 39 bases framed from the first base. From a lookup of the germline V gene (reference sequence), CDR1 and CDR2 are LNHDA and SQIVND. The germline ends are 8 bases apart after V is trimmed by 5 bases and J by 0 bases. Sequenced here: CD4+ T cells from blood, sampled 24 months after liver transplant. The TCR comes from a human patient who received a liver transplant. After a transplant, the graft donor may have provided part of the T cells. The V gene is TRBV19 and the J gene is TRBJ2-7, with no confident D gene call. The CDR3 region: CASSPLNSYEQYF. DNA sequence: TGTGCCAGTAGTCCTTTGAACTCCTACGAGCAGTACTTC.